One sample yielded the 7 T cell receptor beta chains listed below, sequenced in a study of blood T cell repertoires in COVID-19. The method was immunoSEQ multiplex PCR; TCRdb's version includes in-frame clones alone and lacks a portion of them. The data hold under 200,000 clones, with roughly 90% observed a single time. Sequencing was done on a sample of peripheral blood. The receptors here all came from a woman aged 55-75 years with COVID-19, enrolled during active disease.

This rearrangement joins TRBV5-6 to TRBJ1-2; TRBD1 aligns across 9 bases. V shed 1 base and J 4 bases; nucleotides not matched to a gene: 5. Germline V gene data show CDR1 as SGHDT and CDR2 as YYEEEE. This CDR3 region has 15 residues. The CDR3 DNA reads TGTGCCAGCAGCTTGCTCCGGGACAGGGTCTATGGCTACACCTTC. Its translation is CASSLLRDRVYGYTF.

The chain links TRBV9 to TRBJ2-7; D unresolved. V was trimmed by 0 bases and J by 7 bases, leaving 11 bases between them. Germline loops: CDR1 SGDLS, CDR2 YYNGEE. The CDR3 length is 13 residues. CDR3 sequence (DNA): TGTGCCAGCAGCGTAGCTCTAGGTGGGGAGCAGTACTTC. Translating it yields CASSVALGGEQYF.

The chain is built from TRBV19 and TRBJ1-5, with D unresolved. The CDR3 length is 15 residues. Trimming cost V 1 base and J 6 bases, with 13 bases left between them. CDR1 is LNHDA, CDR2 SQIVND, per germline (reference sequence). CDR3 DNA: TGTGCCAGTAGTATAGGAGGCCGGAAAGGTCAGCCCCAGCATTTT. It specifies CASSIGGRKGQPQHF.

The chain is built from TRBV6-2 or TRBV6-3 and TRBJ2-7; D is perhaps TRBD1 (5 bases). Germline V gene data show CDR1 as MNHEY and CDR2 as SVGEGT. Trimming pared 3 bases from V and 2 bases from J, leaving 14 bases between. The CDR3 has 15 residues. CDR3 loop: CASSYRQGWTYEQYF. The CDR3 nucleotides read TGTGCCAGCAGTTATCGGCAGGGATGGACCTACGAGCAGTACTTC.

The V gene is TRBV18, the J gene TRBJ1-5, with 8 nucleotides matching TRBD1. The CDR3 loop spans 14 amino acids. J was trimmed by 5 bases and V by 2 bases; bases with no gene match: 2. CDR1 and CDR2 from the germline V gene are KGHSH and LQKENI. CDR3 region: CASSPGQGYQPQHF. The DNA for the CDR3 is TGTGCCAGCTCACCAGGACAGGGCTATCAGCCCCAGCATTTT.

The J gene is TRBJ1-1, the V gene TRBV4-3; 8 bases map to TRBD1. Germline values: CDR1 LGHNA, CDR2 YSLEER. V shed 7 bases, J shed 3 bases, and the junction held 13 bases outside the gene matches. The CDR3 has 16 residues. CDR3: CASIPRGLGDYTEAFF. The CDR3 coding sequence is TGCGCCAGCATACCCAGGGGGCTTGGAGATTACACTGAAGCTTTCTTT.

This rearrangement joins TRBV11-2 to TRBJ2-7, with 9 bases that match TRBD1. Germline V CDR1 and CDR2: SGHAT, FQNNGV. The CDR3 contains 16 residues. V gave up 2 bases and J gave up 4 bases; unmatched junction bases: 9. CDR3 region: CASSLSPGQGKYEQYF. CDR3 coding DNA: TGTGCCAGCAGCTTATCACCGGGACAGGGAAAGTACGAGCAGTACTTC.